This TCR beta chain derives from a study of patients and donors after allogeneic stem cell transplantation. Looked up from germline, CDR1 is SGHAT and CDR2 is FQNNGV. Between the trimmed V and J ends, which lost 2 bases and 4 bases, there was a span of 14 bases. The CDR3 length is 15 residues. From the RT-PCR reads, TCRdb called clonotypes with MiXCR, one entry per CDR3 protein. Of about 960,000 distinct CDR3 sequences in the sample, under 20% were seen once. This clonotype has only a few counts. The gene calls are TRBV11-2 and TRBJ1-2, with D unclear. This clonotype was sampled from a human donor who was either an allogeneic HSCT recipient or a stem cell or donor lymphocyte infusion donor (not recorded which). It is not recorded whose cells these are; they may come from a transplant donor. Sequencing input: blood, either unsorted or a sorted T cell fraction (not recorded which). In nucleotides, the CDR3 is TGTGCCAGCAGCTTACAACTCTCAGGAATCTATGGCTACACCTTC. This gives the protein CASSLQLSGIYGYTF.